Below are 32 T cell receptor beta chains sequenced from a single sample in a study of T cells in Graves' hyperthyroidism and ophthalmopathy (dated by TCRdb to between 2018 and 2021). The method was multiplex PCR. The listed sequencing device is Illumina HiSeq 2000. TCR beta CDR3 regions were amplified from RNA transcripts. The first round of RT-PCR for the TCR CDR3 was performed with the HTBI primer set and the Qiagen OneStep RT-PCR kit. TCRdb reanalyzed the raw reads on its own, using fastp at Q25 for trimming and MiXCR for clone calling, and kept in-frame beta chains. Each entry merges the rows of one CDR3 protein and shows their most common DNA and genes. The sample table holds around 700,000 distinct CDR3 sequences, of which roughly a sixth were seen once. The ten largest account for over 15% of the sample. The sample taken for sequencing was blood. The receptor set was obtained from a woman aged 45-59 years with Graves' hyperthyroidism that later progressed to Graves' ophthalmopathy.

This clonotype was counted ten times or more. The chain is built from TRBV12-3 or TRBV12-4 and TRBJ1-5; 9 bases map to TRBD1. With V trimmed by 5 bases and J by 0 bases, 5 bases remained unmatched. The CDR3 runs to 16 residues. The CDR3 is CASSQLDRGSNQPQHF. DNA for the CDR3: TGTGCCAGCAGTCAACTGGACAGGGGTAGCAATCAGCCCCAGCATTTT.

This clonotype has more than one count but fewer than ten. This CDR3 reads CASSLSGQGTYEQYF. The DNA for the CDR3 is TGTGCCAGCAGCTTATCTGGACAGGGGACCTACGAGCAGTACTTC. The rearrangement joins TRBV7-9 to TRBJ2-7, with 9 nucleotides matching TRBD1. Germline V CDR1 and CDR2: SEHNR, FQNEAQ (reference sequence). There are 15 residues in the CDR3. V gave up 2 bases and J gave up 2 bases; unmatched junction bases: 4.

Concerning this clonotype: Possible read error: a much larger clone is one base away. The chain has TRBV11-1 and TRBJ1-4; D ambiguous. Per the germline V gene, CDR1 is SGHAT and CDR2 is FQDESV (reference sequence). This CDR3 has 18 residues. The CDR3 loop is CASSSKLGFAGDNEELFF. The CDR3 nucleotides read TGTGCCAGCAGCTCGAAATTAGGTTTCGCCGGAGATAATGAAGAACTGTTTTTT. Full variable domain (rest looked up from reference TRBV11-1 and TRBJ1-4): EAEVAQSPRYKITEKSQAVAFWCDPISGHATLYWYRQILGQGPELLVQFQDESVVDDSQLPKDRFSAERLKGVDSTLKIQPAELGDSAMYLCASSSKLGFAGDNEELFFGSGTQLSVL.

For this clonotype: No conserved phenylalanine or tryptophan is present at the end of the CDR3, so a read error is the likely explanation. The rearrangement joins TRBV5-1 to TRBJ1-3; 8 bases fit TRBD1. The CDR3 runs 15 residues. V shed 4 bases, J shed 2 bases, and the junction held 5 bases outside the gene matches. Germline V gene lookup returns CDR1 SGHRS and CDR2 YFSETQ. The CDR3 region has the DNA TGCGCCAGCAGCCCAGACAGGGGCACTGGAAACACCATATATTCT. It codes for CASSPDRGTGNTIYS.

This clonotype was seen at least ten times. This sequence joins TRBV2 and TRBJ1-4; tentative D call: TRBD1 (5 bases). Germline V gives CDR1 SNHLY, CDR2 FYNNEI. This CDR3 has 17 amino acids. The germline V and J ends were trimmed by 6 bases and 0 bases, with 17 bases remaining between them. The CDR3 region is CASRGRRGDATNEKLFF. CDR3 nucleotide sequence: TGTGCCAGCAGAGGCCGACGGGGGGATGCAACTAATGAAAAACTGTTTTTT.

This clonotype was observed a handful of times. The rearrangement links TRBV3-1 to TRBJ1-5, with unresolved D. CDR3 size: 14 residues. Trimming shortened V by 3 bases and J by 3 bases, and 9 bases separated the two germline ends. The V gene's germline CDR1 is LGHDT and CDR2 YNNKEL (reference sequence). The CDR3 nucleotides are TGTGCCAGCAGCCAGTCATCCAACAATCAGCCCCAGCATTTT. Translated, it gives CASSQSSNNQPQHF.

This clonotype was observed many times. The chain recombines TRBV6-1 with TRBJ2-7; D is perhaps TRBD1 or TRBD2 (5 bases each). Trimming took off 5 bases at V and 7 bases at J, with 18 bases between the two ends. CDR1 and CDR2 from the germline V gene are MNHNS and SASEGT. CDR3 size: 14 residues. CDR3 region: CASSQGRDRSEQYF. The CDR3 DNA reads TGTGCCAGCAGTCAAGGCCGGGACCGCTCGGAGCAGTACTTC.

This clonotype was seen many times. Written as DNA, the CDR3 is TGCAGTGCCAAACCGGGACAGGGAATGGTTTGGGAGCAGTACTTC. This codes for CSAKPGQGMVWEQYF. The chain combines TRBV20-1 with TRBJ2-7, with 9 bases matching TRBD1. The junction had 16 bases not matched to a gene; V was cut back by 6 bases and J by 7 bases. The CDR3 is 15 amino acids. Looked up from germline, CDR1 is DFQATT and CDR2 is SNEGSKA (reference sequence).

There are a few counts of this clonotype. The CDR3 protein is CASSEPHRGTEAFF. Written as DNA, the CDR3 is TGTGCCAGCAGTGAACCTCACAGGGGTACTGAAGCTTTCTTT. The V gene is TRBV6-4, the J gene TRBJ1-1, with 7 positions matching TRBD1. In germline, CDR1 is MRHNA, CDR2 SNTAGT. The CDR3 is 14 amino acids. The trim removed 3 bases at V and 5 bases at J, leaving 6 bases unmatched.

J is TRBJ2-7 and V is TRBV20-1, with TRBD2 matching over 13 bases. The length of the CDR3 is 17 residues. CDR1 and CDR2 (germline): DFQATT, SNEGSKA (reference sequence). V lost 0 bases to trimming and J lost 2 bases; unmatched junction nucleotides: 7. The CDR3, as DNA: TGCAGTGCTAGAGATGTGGGACTAGCGGGGAATCCCTACGAGCAGTACTTC. This codes for CSARDVGLAGNPYEQYF.

The V and J genes are TRBV19 and TRBJ1-2; D is uncertain. CDR1 and CDR2 (germline): LNHDA, SQIVND (reference sequence). There are 13 residues in the CDR3. V gave up 4 bases and J gave up 5 bases, with 11 bases separating them. CDR3 sequence (DNA): TGTGCCAGTAGTACCCCGGGTGTTTATGGCTACACCTTC. It codes for CASSTPGVYGYTF.

The gene calls are TRBV7-2 and TRBJ2-1; D is undetermined. The germline gives CDR1 SGHTA, CDR2 FQGNSA. The CDR3 sequence is 14 residues long. The ends were cut back, 2 bases at V and 8 bases at J, with 13 bases in the middle. The DNA of the CDR3 is TGTGCCAGCAGCTTAATGGGGAAATCCCATGAGCAGTTCTTC. Its protein is CASSLMGKSHEQFF.

This clonotype has at least ten counts. The genes are TRBV5-1 and TRBJ1-1; tentative D call: TRBD1 (5 bases). CDR1 is SGHRS and CDR2 is YFSETQ in the germline V gene. The CDR3 spans 13 residues. V was shortened by 4 bases and J by 6 bases, with 13 bases between the two germline ends. The CDR3 nucleotides are TGCGCCAGCAGCGATTTAACAGGCTCTGAAGCTTTCTTT. This sequence encodes CASSDLTGSEAFF.

This clonotype was seen ten or more times. The chain couples TRBV20-1 to TRBJ2-3; D unresolved. The CDR3 is made up of 11 amino acids. Germline CDR1 and CDR2: DFQATT and SNEGSKA (reference sequence). The V end was cut by 2 bases, the J end by 4 bases, with 4 bases between. CDR3 in amino acids: CSARSADTQYF. The DNA of the CDR3 is TGCAGTGCTAGATCCGCAGATACGCAGTATTTT.

This clonotype was recorded a few times. This chain uses TRBV6-1 with TRBJ1-3, with a tentative D call TRBD1 (6 bases). CDR3 size: 15 residues. The germline gives CDR1 MNHNS, CDR2 SASEGT. The ends were cut back, 4 bases at V and 0 bases at J, with 10 bases in the middle. In DNA, the CDR3 is TGTGCCAGCAGTGTCAGGGGCCTCTCTGGAAACACCATATATTTT. This sequence encodes CASSVRGLSGNTIYF.

A remark on this clonotype: Germline and junction disagree at one end, which may indicate a read error. The chain is built from TRBV10-1 and TRBJ2-2; perhaps TRBD2 as D (7 bases). The length of the CDR3 is 15 residues. The germline V gene encodes CDR1 WNHNN and CDR2 SYGVQD (reference sequence). The CDR3 nucleotides are TGCGCCAGCAGTGAGTCCGGGGGGCTCACCGGGGAGCTGCTTTTT. Translated, it gives CASSESGGLTGELLF.

This clonotype came up many times. The V and J genes are TRBV9 and TRBJ2-3; D is unresolved. Looked up from germline, CDR1 is SGDLS and CDR2 is YYNGEE. The CDR3 is 16 residues long. The ends were cut back, 0 bases at V and 0 bases at J, with 11 bases in the middle. CDR3 protein: CASSVEGPASTDTQYF. The CDR3 DNA reads TGTGCCAGCAGCGTAGAGGGCCCAGCTAGCACAGATACGCAGTATTTT.

The chain links TRBV9 to TRBJ1-2, with D unresolved. The CDR3 loop spans 15 amino acids. CDR1 and CDR2 from the germline V gene are SGDLS and YYNGEE. Between the trimmed V and J ends, which lost 7 bases and 4 bases, there was a span of 20 bases. CDR3 in DNA: TGTGCCAGCTCCCCGGCCACCTCTATGACCTATGGCTACACCTTC. Translation gives CASSPATSMTYGYTF.

There are a few counts of this clonotype. The chain employs TRBV24-1 and TRBJ2-1; D might be TRBD1 (5 bases). The CDR3 extends over 13 amino acids. Trimming shortened V by 6 bases and J by 6 bases, and 11 bases separated the two germline ends. Germline loops: CDR1 KGHDR, CDR2 SFDVKD. CDR3 amino acids: CATSIQGSNEQFF. The DNA of the CDR3 is TGTGCCACCAGTATTCAGGGTAGCAATGAGCAGTTCTTC.

This clonotype was observed a few times. V gene TRBV11-2 combines with J gene TRBJ1-5, with D unclear. Between the trimmed V and J ends, which lost 5 bases and 4 bases, there was a span of 9 bases. Germline lookup yields CDR1 SGHAT and CDR2 FQNNGV. This CDR3 comprises 13 residues. In nucleotides, the CDR3 is TGTGCCAGCAGCCGTTTTGGGAATCAGCCCCAGCATTTT. Translated, it gives CASSRFGNQPQHF.

The genes are TRBV19 and TRBJ2-5; D is unclear. CDR3 size: 15 residues. Germline CDR1 is LNHDA and CDR2 is SQIVND (reference sequence). V was trimmed by 3 bases and J by 5 bases, leaving 16 bases between them. This CDR3 is CASSISVGILETQYF. CDR3 DNA sequence: TGTGCCAGTAGTATCTCTGTCGGTATACTGGAGACCCAGTACTTC. The variable domain in full, with the rest retrieved from reference TRBV19 and TRBJ2-5, is DGGITQSPKYLFRKEGQNVTLSCEQNLNHDAMYWYRQDPGQGLRLIYYSQIVNDFQKGDIAEGYSVSREKKESFPLTVTSAQKNPTAFYLCASSISVGILETQYFGPGTRLLVL.

In its sample, this clonotype was seen many times. The chain employs TRBV7-9 and TRBJ2-1; D uncertain. Trimming removed 1 base from V and 0 bases from J, with 10 bases in between. This CDR3 spans 16 amino acids. The germline CDR1 and CDR2 sequences are SEHNR and FQNEAQ (reference sequence). As DNA, the CDR3 is TGTGCCAGCAGCTTAGGATCACTGAGCTCCTACAATGAGCAGTTCTTC. It yields the protein CASSLGSLSSYNEQFF. Using reference TRBV7-9 and TRBJ2-1 for the parts outside the CDR3, the full variable domain is DTGVSQNPRHKITKRGQNVTFRCDPISEHNRLYWYRQTLGQGPEFLTYFQNEAQLEKSRLLSDRFSAERPKGSFSTLEIQRTEQGDSAMYLCASSLGSLSSYNEQFFGPGTRLTVL.

This clonotype was detected many times. The chain has TRBV11-1 and TRBJ2-5; 7 nucleotides align to TRBD1. Trimming at V came to 4 bases and at J to 3 bases, leaving 8 bases not matched to a gene. CDR1 SGHAT and CDR2 FQDESV come from the germline V gene (reference sequence). The CDR3 has 15 residues. The CDR3 sequence is CASSSGTVGKETQYF. The CDR3 nucleotides are TGTGCCAGCAGCTCCGGGACAGTCGGCAAAGAGACCCAGTACTTC.

This chain joins TRBV20-1 and TRBJ1-4; 8 positions agree with TRBD1. J was trimmed by 7 bases and V by 0 bases; bases with no gene match: 10. This CDR3 region has 16 residues. From germline, CDR1 is DFQATT and CDR2 SNEGSKA (reference sequence). CDR3 nucleotides: TGCAGTGCTAGAGATTCTGGCAGGGGGCAAGGTGAAAAACTGTTTTTT. It is translated as CSARDSGRGQGEKLFF.

The chain joins TRBV12-3 or TRBV12-4 to TRBJ2-5, with D hard to call. With 2 bases removed from V and 1 base from J, the gap between germline ends came to 14 bases. This CDR3 spans 16 amino acids. Here the CDR3 reads CASSLINALLQETQYF. CDR3 coding DNA: TGTGCCAGCAGTTTAATCAACGCCCTACTCCAAGAGACCCAGTACTTC.

V is TRBV19 and J is TRBJ2-2, with TRBD2 identical over 16 bases. V shed 3 bases, J shed 2 bases, and the junction held 9 bases outside the gene matches. The CDR3 has 20 residues. The germline CDR1 and CDR2 sequences are LNHDA and SQIVND (reference sequence). Here the CDR3 reads CASSMLPGLAGGRNTGELFF. CDR3 DNA sequence: TGTGCCAGTAGTATGCTTCCGGGACTAGCGGGGGGGCGAAACACCGGGGAGCTGTTTTTT.

This clonotype was seen a few times. J is TRBJ1-1 and V is TRBV6-1; TRBD1 is a possible D gene (5 bases). Germline V gives CDR1 MNHNS, CDR2 SASEGT. The CDR3 loop spans 15 amino acids. With 6 bases removed from V and 0 bases from J, the gap between germline ends came to 14 bases. CDR3 bases: TGTGCCAGCAGCCCAGTGGGAGGGGTGAACACTGAAGCTTTCTTT. It translates to CASSPVGGVNTEAFF.

This clonotype showed up many times. The CDR3 protein is CSARGQAEQYF. The CDR3 DNA follows: TGCAGTGCTAGAGGACAGGCCGAGCAGTACTTC. The rearrangement joins TRBV20-1 to TRBJ2-7, with D maybe TRBD1 (6 bases). V was cut by 1 base and J by 6 bases, with 7 bases left in between. CDR3 size: 11 residues. Germline assignment: CDR1 DFQATT and CDR2 SNEGSKA (reference sequence).

This clonotype was seen a few times. The genes are TRBV6-5 and TRBJ1-5; D is uncertain. The germline V gene has CDR1 MNHEY and CDR2 SVGAGI. This CDR3 comprises 13 residues. V was shortened by 3 bases and J by 9 bases, with 12 bases between the two germline ends. The CDR3 region is CASSYGPNMPQHF. The CDR3 DNA follows: TGTGCCAGCAGTTATGGTCCCAACATGCCCCAGCATTTT.

This clonotype has just a few counts. CDR3 region: CASRVSGGKETQYF. Here the CDR3 DNA reads TGTGCCAGCAGAGTATCAGGGGGCAAAGAGACCCAGTACTTC. The chain links TRBV5-6 to TRBJ2-5; 8 bases are shared with TRBD1. Germline assignment: CDR1 SGHDT and CDR2 YYEEEE. CDR3 length: 14 amino acids. Trimming took 5 bases from V and 3 from J; bases not matched to a gene: 6.

This clonotype was picked up a small number of times. The chain is built from TRBV5-8 and TRBJ1-4; unclear D gene. The CDR3 is 11 amino acids. Germline V lookup: CDR1 SGHTS, CDR2 YDEGEE. Trimming removed 5 bases from V and 16 bases from J, with 15 bases in between. Here the CDR3 reads CASSFGPIQFF. The CDR3 DNA follows: TGTGCCAGCAGTTTTGGCCCTATCCAGTTTTTT.

V gene TRBV29-1 combines with J gene TRBJ2-3; the D call may be TRBD1 or TRBD2 (5 bases each). Germline V lookup: CDR1 SQVTM, CDR2 ANQGSEA. Trimming removed 8 bases at V and 2 bases at J, with 17 bases between. This CDR3 is built from 14 residues. Here the CDR3 DNA reads TGCAGCTGGGAGACAGACCCGAACACAGATACGCAGTATTTT. Translating it yields CSWETDPNTDTQYF.